This T cell receptor beta chain was sequenced in a study of early T cells in non-severe SARS-CoV-2 infection. Study overall: The authors sequenced bulk RNA from unsorted whole blood, leaving chains unpaired. Study results and caveats: Matching against VDJdb likely underestimated virus-specific expansions, favoring anti-spike CD8.

This CDR3 comprises 14 residues. This clonotype was seen repeatedly, ten times or more. As yet, its antigen is unknown. Attachment of unique molecular identifiers to individual cDNA molecules was performed. TCRdb itself ran the 5' RACE reads through MiXCR, one entry per CDR3 protein. The profile shows 60,000 to 75,000 distinct CDR3 sequences, over 9.5% of them singletons. The rearrangement joins TRBV21-1 to TRBJ2-1; no check of the table's D call, TRBD1, against the DNA was made. TRBV21-1 is a pseudogene segment. This TCR was recovered from an adult who was a healthcare worker with PCR-confirmed SARS-CoV-2 infection or an uninfected control (not recorded which). Sequencing input: whole blood. The CDR3 sequence is CANPSGGLYNEQFF. CDR3 nucleotides: TGTGCCAACCCATCGGGGGGGCTCTACAATGAGCAGTTCTTC.